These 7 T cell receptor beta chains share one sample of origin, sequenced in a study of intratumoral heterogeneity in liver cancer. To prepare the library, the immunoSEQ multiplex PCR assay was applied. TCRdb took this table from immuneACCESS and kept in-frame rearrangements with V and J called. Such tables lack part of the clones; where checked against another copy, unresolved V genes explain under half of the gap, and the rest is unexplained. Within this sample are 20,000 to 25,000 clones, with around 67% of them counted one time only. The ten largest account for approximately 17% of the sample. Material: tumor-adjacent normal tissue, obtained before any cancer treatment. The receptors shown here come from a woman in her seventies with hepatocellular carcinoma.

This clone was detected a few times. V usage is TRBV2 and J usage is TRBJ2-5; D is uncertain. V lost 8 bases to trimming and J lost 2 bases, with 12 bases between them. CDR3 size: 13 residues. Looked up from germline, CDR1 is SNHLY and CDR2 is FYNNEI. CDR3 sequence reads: CASSRFTQETQYF. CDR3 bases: TGTGCCAGCTCGAGGTTTACACAAGAGACCCAGTACTTC.

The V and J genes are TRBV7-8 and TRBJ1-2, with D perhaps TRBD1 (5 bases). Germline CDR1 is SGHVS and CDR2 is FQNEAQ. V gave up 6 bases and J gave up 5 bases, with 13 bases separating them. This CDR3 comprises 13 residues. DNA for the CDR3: TGTGCCAGCAGGCCTACGGGACCTTATGGCTACACCTTC. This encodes CASRPTGPYGYTF.

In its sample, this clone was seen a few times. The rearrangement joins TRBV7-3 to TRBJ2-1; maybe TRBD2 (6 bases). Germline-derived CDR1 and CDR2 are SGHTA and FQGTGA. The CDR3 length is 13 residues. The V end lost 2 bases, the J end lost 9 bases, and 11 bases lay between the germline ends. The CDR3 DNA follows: TGTGCCAGCAGCTTAGCGGCGGGGAGTGAGCAGTTCTTC. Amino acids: CASSLAAGSEQFF.

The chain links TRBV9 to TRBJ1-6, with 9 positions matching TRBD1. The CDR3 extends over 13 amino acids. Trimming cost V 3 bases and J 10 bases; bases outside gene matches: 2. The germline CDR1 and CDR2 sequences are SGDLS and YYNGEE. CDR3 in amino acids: CASSETGGSPLHF. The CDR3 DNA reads TGTGCCAGCAGCGAGACAGGGGGGTCACCCCTCCACTTT.

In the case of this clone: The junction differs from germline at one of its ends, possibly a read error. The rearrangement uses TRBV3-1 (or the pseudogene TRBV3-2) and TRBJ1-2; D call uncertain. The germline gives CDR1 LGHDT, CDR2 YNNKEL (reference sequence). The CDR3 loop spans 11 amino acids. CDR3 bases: TGTGCCAGCAGCCAGGGCCAGGAGCTAGCCTTC. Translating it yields CASSQGQELAF.

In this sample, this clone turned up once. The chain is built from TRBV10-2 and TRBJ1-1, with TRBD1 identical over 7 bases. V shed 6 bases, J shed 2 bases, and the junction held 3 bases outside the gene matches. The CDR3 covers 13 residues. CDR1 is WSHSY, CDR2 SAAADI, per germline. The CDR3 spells CASRGTENTEAFF. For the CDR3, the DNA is TGCGCCAGCAGAGGGACAGAAAACACTGAAGCTTTCTTT.

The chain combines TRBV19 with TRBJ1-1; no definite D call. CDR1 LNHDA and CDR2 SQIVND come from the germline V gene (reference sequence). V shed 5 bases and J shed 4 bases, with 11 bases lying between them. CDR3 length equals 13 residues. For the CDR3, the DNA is TGTGCCAGTAGTCCGGGCCGGAGCACTGAAGCTTTCTTT. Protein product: CASSPGRSTEAFF.